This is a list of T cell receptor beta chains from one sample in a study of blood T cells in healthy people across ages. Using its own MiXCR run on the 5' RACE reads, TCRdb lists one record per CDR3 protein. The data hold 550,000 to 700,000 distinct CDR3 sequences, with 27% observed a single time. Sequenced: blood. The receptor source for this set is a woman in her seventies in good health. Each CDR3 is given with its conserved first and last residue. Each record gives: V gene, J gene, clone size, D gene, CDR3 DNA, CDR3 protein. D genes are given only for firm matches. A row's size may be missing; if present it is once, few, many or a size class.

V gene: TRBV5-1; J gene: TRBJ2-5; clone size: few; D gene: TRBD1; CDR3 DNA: TGCACCAGCAGCCCGGGACAGGACGTGTGGGAGCAGTACTTC; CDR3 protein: CTSSPGQDVWEQYF
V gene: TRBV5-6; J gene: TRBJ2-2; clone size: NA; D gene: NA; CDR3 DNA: TGTGCCAGCAGTCTAGGACTCATGAACACCGGGGAGCTGTTTTTT; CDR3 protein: CASSLGLMNTGELFF
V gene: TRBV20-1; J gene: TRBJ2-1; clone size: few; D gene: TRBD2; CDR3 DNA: TGCAGTGCTTCGAGCATAGCGGGGGGCTACAATGAGCAGTTCTTC; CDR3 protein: CSASSIAGGYNEQFF
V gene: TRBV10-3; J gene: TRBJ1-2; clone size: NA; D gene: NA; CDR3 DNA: TGTGCCATCAGGGCGGGAACTTCTAATGGCTACACCTTC; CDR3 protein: CAIRAGTSNGYTF
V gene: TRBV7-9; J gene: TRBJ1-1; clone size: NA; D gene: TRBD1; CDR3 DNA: TGTGCCAGCAGCCCGGGACAGGGCCGACGGGCTTTCTTT; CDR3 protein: CASSPGQGRRAFF
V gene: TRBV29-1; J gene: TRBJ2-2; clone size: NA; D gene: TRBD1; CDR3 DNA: TGCAGCGTGGCGGGACAGGATGGCACCGGGGAGCTGTTTTTT; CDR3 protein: CSVAGQDGTGELFF
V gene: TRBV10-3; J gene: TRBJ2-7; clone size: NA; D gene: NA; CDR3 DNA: TGTGCCATCAGTGCGGGGTTTGGCGAGCAGTACTTC; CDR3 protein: CAISAGFGEQYF
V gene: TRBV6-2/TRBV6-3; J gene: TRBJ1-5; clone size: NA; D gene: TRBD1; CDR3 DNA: TGTGCCAGCAGTTCCAGACAGGGAAGAGGTGGTAATCAGCCCCAGCATTTT; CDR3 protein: CASSSRQGRGGNQPQHF
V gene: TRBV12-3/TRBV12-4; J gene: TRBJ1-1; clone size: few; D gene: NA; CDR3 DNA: TGTGCCAGCAGTTTAAACCTTGTAAGCACTGAAGCTTTCTTT; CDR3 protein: CASSLNLVSTEAFF
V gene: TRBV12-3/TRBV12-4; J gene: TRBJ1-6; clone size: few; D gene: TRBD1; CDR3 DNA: TGTGCCAGCAGTTACAGGGGGCTAAATTCACCCCTCCACTTT; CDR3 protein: CASSYRGLNSPLHF
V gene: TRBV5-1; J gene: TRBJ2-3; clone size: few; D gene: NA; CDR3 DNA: TGCGCCAGCAGCTTGGGGGCAGGAGATAGCACAGATACGCAGTATTTT; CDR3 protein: CASSLGAGDSTDTQYF
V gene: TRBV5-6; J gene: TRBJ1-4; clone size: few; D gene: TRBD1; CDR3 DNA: TGTGCCAGCAGCTACGGCTTAACAGGGGGCGGATCTAATGAAAAACTGTTTTTT; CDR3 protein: CASSYGLTGGGSNEKLFF
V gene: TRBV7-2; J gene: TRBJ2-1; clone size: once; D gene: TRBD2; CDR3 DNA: TGTGCCAGCAGCCTTAGCGGGAGAAGGGAGTTCTTC; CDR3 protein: CASSLSGRREFF
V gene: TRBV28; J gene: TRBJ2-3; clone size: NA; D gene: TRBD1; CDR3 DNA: TGTGCCAGCAGCCTCCAGGAGACAGGGCCGGATACGCAGTATTTT; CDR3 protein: CASSLQETGPDTQYF
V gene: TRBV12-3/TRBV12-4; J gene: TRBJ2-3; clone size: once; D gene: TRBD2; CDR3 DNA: TGTGCCAGCCGACTAGCGGGGGGTAAAACAGATACGCAGTATTTT; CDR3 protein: CASRLAGGKTDTQYF
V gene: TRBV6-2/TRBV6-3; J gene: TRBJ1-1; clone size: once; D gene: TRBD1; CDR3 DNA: TGTGCCAGCAGACCCGGGACAGGGAGCTTGAACACTGAAGCTTTCTTT; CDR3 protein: CASRPGTGSLNTEAFF